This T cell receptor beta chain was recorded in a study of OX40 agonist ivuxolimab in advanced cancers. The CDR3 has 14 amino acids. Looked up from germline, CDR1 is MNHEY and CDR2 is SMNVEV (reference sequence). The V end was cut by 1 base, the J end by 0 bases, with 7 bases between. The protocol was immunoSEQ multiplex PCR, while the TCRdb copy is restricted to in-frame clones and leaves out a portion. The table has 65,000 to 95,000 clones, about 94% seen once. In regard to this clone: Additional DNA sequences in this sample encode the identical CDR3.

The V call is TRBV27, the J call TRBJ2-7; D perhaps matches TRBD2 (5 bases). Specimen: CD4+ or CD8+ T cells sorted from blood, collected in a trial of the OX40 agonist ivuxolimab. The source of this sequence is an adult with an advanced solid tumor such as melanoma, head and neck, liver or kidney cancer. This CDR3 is CASSLFGSSYEQYF. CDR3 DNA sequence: TGTGCCAGCAGTTTATTTGGGAGCTCCTACGAGCAGTACTTC.